This T cell receptor (beta chain) appears in the sequencing data of a study of post-analysis software for immune sequencing data. The TCR beta cDNA libraries carried unique molecular identifiers. Input amounts of roughly 1 to 10 million T cells were used. These gave roughly 500,000 cDNA molecules, so each molecule approximated one T cell. TCRdb fed the PCR reads into MiXCR, producing one record per CDR3 protein. The profile shows hundreds of thousands of distinct CDR3 sequences, roughly 27% of them singletons. With 7 bases clipped from V and 4 bases from J, the junction kept 14 bases outside the gene matches. The germline CDR1 and CDR2 sequences are SGHAT and FQNNGV. The CDR3 runs 16 residues. In this sample, this clonotype turned up a few times. Antigen specificity is unknown. The study's findings and limits: Higher frequency in patients than in controls was seen for roughly 5 TRBV segments, with TRBV5-6, TRBV5-1 and TRBV20-1 among them. Among multiple sclerosis patients, normalized Chao1 diversity was significantly below that of controls.

This TCR came from a girl aged 5-17 years with multiple sclerosis. The chain recombines TRBV11-2 with TRBJ2-7; TRBD2 matches 9 bases. Sequencing was carried out using blood. The CDR3 here is CASTASGLAGRYEQYF. The CDR3 nucleotides are TGTGCCAGCACCGCTAGTGGGCTAGCGGGGAGGTACGAGCAGTACTTC.